Listed below are T cell receptor beta chains from one sample, sequenced in a study of technical replicates of blood from several donors. The table came from immunoSEQ multiplex PCR; TCRdb's copy has only in-frame clones and leaves some out. The sample holds approximately 76,000 clones, 90% to 95% seen once. Sequencing was done on a sample of T cells isolated from PBMCs. All receptors come from a human donor in good health. The CDR3 runs from the conserved cysteine through the conserved F or W. Each record gives: J gene, D gene, V gene, clone size, CDR3 protein, CDR3 DNA. A D gene is named only where the DNA matches it firmly. Size values are once, few and many counts, or a class for expanded clones, and some rows have none.

J gene: TRBJ2-5; D gene: TRBD2; V gene: TRBV10-2; clone size: NA; CDR3 protein: CASRGLAGKETQYF; CDR3 DNA: TGCGCCAGCCGGGGACTAGCGGGGAAAGAGACCCAGTACTTC
J gene: TRBJ2-7; D gene: NA; V gene: TRBV11-3; clone size: once; CDR3 protein: CASSLGRGRDEQYF; CDR3 DNA: TGTGCCAGCAGCTTAGGCAGGGGCAGGGACGAGCAGTACTTC
J gene: TRBJ1-5; D gene: TRBD1; V gene: TRBV2; clone size: once; CDR3 protein: CASRADRVYSTEYSNQPQHF; CDR3 DNA: TGTGCCAGCAGAGCGGACAGGGTGTACTCTACCGAATATAGCAATCAGCCCCAGCATTTT
J gene: TRBJ2-1; D gene: TRBD1; V gene: TRBV19; clone size: NA; CDR3 protein: CASSIGQGSYNEQFF; CDR3 DNA: TGTGCCAGTAGTATAGGACAGGGTTCCTACAATGAGCAGTTCTTC
J gene: TRBJ2-5; D gene: NA; V gene: TRBV4-1; clone size: NA; CDR3 protein: CASSQGTVQETQYF; CDR3 DNA: TGCGCCAGCAGCCAAGGGACTGTACAAGAGACCCAGTACTTC
J gene: TRBJ1-5; D gene: NA; V gene: TRBV10-1; clone size: few; CDR3 protein: CASSDRGNQPQHF; CDR3 DNA: TGCGCCAGCAGTGACCGGGGTAATCAGCCCCAGCATTTT
J gene: TRBJ1-2; D gene: TRBD1; V gene: TRBV5-1; clone size: NA; CDR3 protein: CASRAEAGGYGYTF; CDR3 DNA: TGCGCCAGCAGAGCTGAGGCAGGGGGCTATGGCTACACCTTC
J gene: TRBJ1-2; D gene: TRBD1; V gene: TRBV7-6; clone size: NA; CDR3 protein: CASSYGTGWGYTF; CDR3 DNA: TGTGCCAGCAGCTACGGGACAGGGTGGGGCTACACCTTC
J gene: TRBJ2-3; D gene: TRBD2; V gene: TRBV5-1; clone size: NA; CDR3 protein: CASSLGGLAGGRTDTQYF; CDR3 DNA: TGCGCCAGCAGCTTGGGTGGACTAGCGGGGGGACGCACAGATACGCAGTATTTT
J gene: TRBJ2-7; D gene: TRBD1; V gene: TRBV27; clone size: NA; CDR3 protein: CASTKGQGVGYEQYF; CDR3 DNA: TGTGCCAGCACGAAAGGACAGGGGGTCGGCTACGAGCAGTACTTC
J gene: TRBJ2-7; D gene: NA; V gene: TRBV5-1; clone size: few; CDR3 protein: CASSLGPTSPEQYF; CDR3 DNA: TGCGCCAGCAGCTTGGGCCCAACTAGCCCCGAGCAGTACTTC
J gene: TRBJ1-4; D gene: NA; V gene: TRBV30; clone size: once; CDR3 protein: CAWSKESEGEKLFF; CDR3 DNA: TGTGCCTGGAGTAAGGAGTCAGAGGGCGAAAAACTGTTTTTT
J gene: TRBJ2-1; D gene: TRBD2; V gene: TRBV11-2; clone size: NA; CDR3 protein: CASSLDLRTSGSHEQFF; CDR3 DNA: TGTGCCAGCAGCTTAGATCTTAGGACTAGCGGGAGTCATGAGCAGTTCTTC
J gene: TRBJ2-3; D gene: NA; V gene: TRBV6-5; clone size: NA; CDR3 protein: CASSGGTRRDTQYF; CDR3 DNA: TGTGCCAGCAGCGGGGGTACCCGTAGAGATACGCAGTATTTT
J gene: TRBJ2-2; D gene: NA; V gene: TRBV5-1; clone size: NA; CDR3 protein: CASSFGSGSTGELFF; CDR3 DNA: TGCGCCAGCAGCTTCGGGTCGGGGAGCACCGGGGAGCTGTTTTTT
J gene: TRBJ2-7; D gene: NA; V gene: TRBV28; clone size: NA; CDR3 protein: CASSLRGYEQYF; CDR3 DNA: TGTGCCAGCAGTTTGCGGGGTTACGAGCAGTACTTC
J gene: TRBJ2-7; D gene: NA; V gene: TRBV27; clone size: NA; CDR3 protein: CASSPDSFYEQYF; CDR3 DNA: TGTGCCAGCAGTCCGGACTCCTTCTACGAGCAGTACTTC
J gene: TRBJ2-4; D gene: TRBD2; V gene: TRBV28; clone size: NA; CDR3 protein: CASSLGGRLNDIQYF; CDR3 DNA: TGTGCCAGCAGTTTAGGCGGGAGGTTAAATGACATTCAGTACTTC
J gene: TRBJ2-2; D gene: NA; V gene: TRBV5-4; clone size: NA; CDR3 protein: CASSLGLHYTPGELFF; CDR3 DNA: TGTGCCAGCAGCTTGGGTCTCCATTACACCCCCGGGGAGCTGTTTTTT
J gene: TRBJ2-1; D gene: NA; V gene: TRBV6-4; clone size: NA; CDR3 protein: CASSPLAASSYNEQFF; CDR3 DNA: TGTGCCAGCAGTCCTTTAGCGGCTAGCTCCTACAATGAGCAGTTCTTC
J gene: TRBJ2-5; D gene: TRBD2; V gene: TRBV2; clone size: NA; CDR3 protein: CASTSSGISQETQYF; CDR3 DNA: TGTGCCAGCACGTCTAGCGGGATAAGCCAAGAGACCCAGTACTTC
J gene: TRBJ1-1; D gene: TRBD1; V gene: TRBV4-1; clone size: NA; CDR3 protein: CASSLRQGSNTEAFF; CDR3 DNA: TGCGCCAGCAGCCTCCGACAGGGCTCAAACACTGAAGCTTTCTTT
J gene: TRBJ1-1; D gene: NA; V gene: TRBV29-1; clone size: once; CDR3 protein: CSVAGVGEAFF; CDR3 DNA: TGCAGCGTTGCGGGGGTCGGCGAAGCTTTCTTT
J gene: TRBJ2-2; D gene: TRBD1; V gene: TRBV10-1; clone size: NA; CDR3 protein: CASSDGGQGNTGELFF; CDR3 DNA: TGCGCCAGCAGTGACGGGGGACAGGGCAACACCGGGGAGCTGTTTTTT
J gene: TRBJ1-2; D gene: TRBD1; V gene: TRBV6-5; clone size: NA; CDR3 protein: CASSLRQGYGYTF; CDR3 DNA: TGTGCCAGCAGTTTGAGACAGGGGTATGGCTACACCTTC
J gene: TRBJ2-1; D gene: NA; V gene: TRBV18; clone size: NA; CDR3 protein: CASWTTGNGEQFF; CDR3 DNA: TGTGCCAGCTGGACAACAGGTAATGGTGAGCAGTTCTTC
J gene: TRBJ2-7; D gene: TRBD2; V gene: TRBV6-5; clone size: NA; CDR3 protein: CASSYSPSGGYEQYF; CDR3 DNA: TGTGCCAGCAGTTACTCACCTAGCGGGGGCTACGAGCAGTACTTC
J gene: TRBJ2-3; D gene: TRBD2; V gene: TRBV5-1; clone size: once; CDR3 protein: CASSPGLAGGDTQYF; CDR3 DNA: TGCGCCAGCAGCCCTGGACTAGCGGGAGGGGATACGCAGTATTTT
J gene: TRBJ2-1; D gene: TRBD1; V gene: TRBV9; clone size: NA; CDR3 protein: CASSVTDRGFYNEQFF; CDR3 DNA: TGTGCCAGCAGCGTAACTGACAGGGGGTTTTACAATGAGCAGTTCTTC
J gene: TRBJ1-2; D gene: NA; V gene: TRBV6-1; clone size: once; CDR3 protein: CASSLGQNDAYGYTF; CDR3 DNA: TGTGCCAGCAGCCTAGGACAGAATGATGCCTATGGCTACACCTTC
J gene: TRBJ2-1; D gene: TRBD2; V gene: TRBV4-1; clone size: NA; CDR3 protein: CASSQEPAGGPGEQFF; CDR3 DNA: TGCGCCAGCAGCCAAGAACCAGCGGGGGGGCCGGGTGAGCAGTTCTTC
J gene: TRBJ1-5; D gene: NA; V gene: TRBV7-8; clone size: NA; CDR3 protein: CASSLPSQPQHF; CDR3 DNA: TGTGCCAGCAGCTTACCCTCTCAGCCCCAGCATTTT
J gene: TRBJ2-5; D gene: NA; V gene: TRBV5-1; clone size: NA; CDR3 protein: CASSLWSGLSRETQYF; CDR3 DNA: TGCGCCAGCAGCTTGTGGAGCGGCCTGTCCCGGGAGACCCAGTACTTC
J gene: TRBJ2-2; D gene: NA; V gene: TRBV11-3; clone size: NA; CDR3 protein: CASSFVRVPTGELFF; CDR3 DNA: TGTGCCAGCAGCTTTGTTCGGGTGCCCACCGGGGAGCTGTTTTTT
J gene: TRBJ2-1; D gene: NA; V gene: TRBV27; clone size: NA; CDR3 protein: CASSFGGAQGRRNEQFF; CDR3 DNA: TGTGCCAGCAGTTTTGGGGGGGCCCAGGGTCGAAGGAATGAGCAGTTCTTC
J gene: TRBJ2-2; D gene: TRBD1; V gene: TRBV5-1; clone size: NA; CDR3 protein: CASSFGQGRGTGELFF; CDR3 DNA: TGCGCCAGCAGCTTTGGACAGGGGAGGGGCACCGGGGAGCTGTTTTTT
J gene: TRBJ1-2; D gene: TRBD1; V gene: TRBV10-3; clone size: once; CDR3 protein: CASSTGQDDGDYTF; CDR3 DNA: TGTGCCAGCTCTACAGGACAGGATGATGGTGACTACACCTTC
J gene: TRBJ2-3; D gene: TRBD2; V gene: TRBV5-1; clone size: NA; CDR3 protein: CASSPEVAGVLDTQYF; CDR3 DNA: TGCGCCAGCAGCCCGGAAGTAGCGGGGGTTCTGGATACGCAGTATTTT
J gene: TRBJ2-2; D gene: TRBD1; V gene: TRBV5-1; clone size: NA; CDR3 protein: CASSLARTGPNGELFF; CDR3 DNA: TGCGCCAGCAGCTTGGCCCGGACAGGGCCAAACGGGGAGCTGTTTTTT
J gene: TRBJ2-7; D gene: NA; V gene: TRBV5-1; clone size: NA; CDR3 protein: CASSGKFELGGDYEQYF; CDR3 DNA: TGCGCCAGCAGCGGCAAATTCGAGCTAGGGGGGGACTACGAGCAGTACTTC
J gene: TRBJ1-1; D gene: NA; V gene: TRBV13; clone size: NA; CDR3 protein: CASSLRDNQAFF; CDR3 DNA: TGTGCCAGCAGCTTACGGGATAATCAGGCTTTCTTT
J gene: TRBJ2-2; D gene: NA; V gene: TRBV11-2; clone size: NA; CDR3 protein: CASSLPFRSRANTGELFF; CDR3 DNA: TGTGCCAGCAGCTTACCCTTCCGTTCCAGGGCCAACACCGGGGAGCTGTTTTTT
J gene: TRBJ2-5; D gene: TRBD2; V gene: TRBV7-9; clone size: many; CDR3 protein: CASSSRPSGFQETQYF; CDR3 DNA: TGTGCCAGCAGCAGTCGTCCTAGCGGGTTCCAAGAGACCCAGTACTTC
J gene: TRBJ2-1; D gene: TRBD1; V gene: TRBV6-5; clone size: NA; CDR3 protein: CASSPRQGEQFF; CDR3 DNA: TGTGCCAGCAGTCCACGACAGGGGGAGCAGTTCTTC
J gene: TRBJ2-1; D gene: NA; V gene: TRBV6-8; clone size: NA; CDR3 protein: CASSYEPLEGEGYNEQFF; CDR3 DNA: TGTGCCAGCAGTTACGAGCCCTTGGAGGGAGAGGGCTACAATGAGCAGTTCTTC
J gene: TRBJ2-7; D gene: NA; V gene: TRBV11-3; clone size: NA; CDR3 protein: CASGHPINYEQYF; CDR3 DNA: TGTGCCAGCGGACATCCGATCAACTACGAGCAGTACTTC
J gene: TRBJ1-1; D gene: NA; V gene: TRBV6-6; clone size: once; CDR3 protein: CASSYSRGNTEAFF; CDR3 DNA: TGTGCCAGCAGTTACAGCAGGGGGAACACTGAAGCTTTCTTT
J gene: TRBJ2-7; D gene: TRBD2; V gene: TRBV11-2; clone size: NA; CDR3 protein: CASSLGSSSRLAGSYEQYF; CDR3 DNA: TGTGCCAGCAGCTTAGGGAGTAGCTCCCGACTAGCGGGATCCTACGAGCAGTACTTC
J gene: TRBJ2-5; D gene: NA; V gene: TRBV25-1; clone size: NA; CDR3 protein: CASRQTGETQYF; CDR3 DNA: TGTGCCAGCAGACAGACGGGGGAGACCCAGTACTTC
J gene: TRBJ1-6; D gene: TRBD1; V gene: TRBV11-2; clone size: NA; CDR3 protein: CASSYETGDNSPLHF; CDR3 DNA: TGTGCCAGCAGCTACGAAACAGGGGATAATTCACCCCTCCACTTT
J gene: TRBJ2-3; D gene: TRBD2; V gene: TRBV4-2; clone size: NA; CDR3 protein: CASSHRTSGSPDTQYF; CDR3 DNA: TGTGCCAGCAGCCATCGGACTAGCGGGAGTCCAGATACGCAGTATTTT
J gene: TRBJ1-2; D gene: NA; V gene: TRBV14; clone size: NA; CDR3 protein: CASSPTRYGYTF; CDR3 DNA: TGTGCCAGCAGCCCAACACGCTATGGCTACACCTTC
J gene: TRBJ2-7; D gene: NA; V gene: TRBV7-3; clone size: NA; CDR3 protein: CASSLGPSSYEQYF; CDR3 DNA: TGTGCCAGCAGCTTAGGTCCGAGCTCCTACGAGCAGTACTTC
J gene: TRBJ2-7; D gene: NA; V gene: TRBV28; clone size: NA; CDR3 protein: CASIPKQGFTREQYF; CDR3 DNA: TGTGCCAGCATACCGAAACAGGGCTTTACTAGGGAGCAGTACTTC
J gene: TRBJ1-1; D gene: NA; V gene: TRBV6-5; clone size: NA; CDR3 protein: CASSYFRDTEAFF; CDR3 DNA: TGTGCCAGCAGTTACTTCCGGGACACCGAAGCTTTCTTT
J gene: TRBJ1-1; D gene: TRBD1; V gene: TRBV15; clone size: NA; CDR3 protein: CATSRRGTAPEAFF; CDR3 DNA: TGTGCCACCAGCAGACGAGGGACAGCTCCTGAAGCTTTCTTT